What follows are 7 T cell receptor beta chains derived from one specimen sequenced in a study of T cell changes during pregnancy in multiple sclerosis. Produced via immunoSEQ multiplex PCR; TCRdb's table is partial and in-frame only. This sample has roughly 100,000 clones, with under 95% found just once. Here the sequenced sample was peripheral blood, taken after pregnancy. Source of these receptors: a female donor with multiple sclerosis, enrolled in a pregnancy study.

Only a few counts were recorded for this clone. V is TRBV7-8 and J is TRBJ1-5; 9 nucleotides agree with TRBD1. V was pared by 5 bases and J by 7 bases, with 9 bases of the junction left unmatched. This CDR3 contains 15 residues. Germline V lookup: CDR1 SGHVS, CDR2 FQNEAQ. CDR3 DNA sequence: TGTGCCAGCAGCCCGGTACAGGGGGCGAGGCAGCCCCAGCATTTT. Residues: CASSPVQGARQPQHF.

The chain combines TRBV4-2 with TRBJ2-3; 9 nucleotides match TRBD2. J was trimmed by 5 bases and V by 0 bases; bases with no gene match: 12. The CDR3 is made up of 18 amino acids. Germline CDR1 reads LGHNA; CDR2 reads YNFKEQ. The CDR3 coding sequence is TGTGCCAGCAGCCAAGATACAAGCGGGGGGCTCCGTGGAGATACGCAGTATTTT. It codes for CASSQDTSGGLRGDTQYF.

The CDR3 spells CASSQDLWQGQMAEQYF. The DNA of the CDR3 is TGTGCCAGCAGCCAAGATCTATGGCAGGGGCAAATGGCCGAGCAGTACTTC. The V call is TRBV14, the J call TRBJ2-7, with D perhaps matching TRBD1 (6 bases). Trimming cost V 0 bases and J 6 bases, with 21 bases left between them. Per germline, CDR1 SGHDN and CDR2 FVKESK. The CDR3 is 17 residues long. Complete variable domain (other parts from reference TRBV14 and TRBJ2-7): EAGVTQFPSHSVIEKGQTVTLRCDPISGHDNLYWYRRVMGKEIKFLLHFVKESKQDESGMPNNRFLAERTGGTYSTLKVQPAELEDSGVYFCASSQDLWQGQMAEQYFGPGTRLTVT.

The chain is built from TRBV27 and TRBJ1-2, with TRBD1 identical over 9 bases. CDR1 is MNHEY, CDR2 SMNVEV, per germline (reference sequence). This CDR3 is 14 amino acids long. With V trimmed by 5 bases and J by 3 bases, 4 bases remained unmatched. The CDR3 sequence: CASSADRGHYGYTF. Written as DNA, the CDR3 is TGTGCCAGCAGTGCGGACAGGGGACACTATGGCTACACCTTC.

This chain uses TRBV6-5 with TRBJ2-7, with a weak D call TRBD1 (7 bases). The CDR3 runs 14 residues. With 6 bases removed from V and 6 bases from J, the gap between germline ends came to 18 bases. Looked up from germline, CDR1 is MNHEY and CDR2 is SVGAGI. CDR3 in amino acids: CASRLTGVEGEQYF. CDR3 sequence (DNA): TGTGCCAGCAGGCTTACAGGGGTGGAGGGCGAGCAGTACTTC.

This clone was counted only a few times. For the CDR3, the DNA is TGTGCCAGTAGTATAAAGAGTGGAAACAGGGCAGGCACTGAAGCTTTCTTT. This codes for CASSIKSGNRAGTEAFF. The chain employs TRBV19 and TRBJ1-1; TRBD1 is a possible D gene (6 bases). This CDR3 has 17 amino acids. The ends were cut back, 2 bases at V and 4 bases at J, with 20 bases in the middle. Germline-derived CDR1 and CDR2 are LNHDA and SQIVND (reference sequence).

CDR3 sequence reads: CASSIDRSGLRMLGNEQFF. In DNA, the CDR3 is TGTGCCAGTAGTATAGATAGGAGCGGGTTACGGATGTTGGGCAATGAGCAGTTCTTC. This chain connects TRBV19 to TRBJ2-1, with TRBD2 as a possible D gene (6 bases). Germline-derived CDR1 and CDR2 are LNHDA and SQIVND (reference sequence). CDR3 length equals 19 residues. V shed 0 bases and J shed 6 bases, with 24 bases lying between them.